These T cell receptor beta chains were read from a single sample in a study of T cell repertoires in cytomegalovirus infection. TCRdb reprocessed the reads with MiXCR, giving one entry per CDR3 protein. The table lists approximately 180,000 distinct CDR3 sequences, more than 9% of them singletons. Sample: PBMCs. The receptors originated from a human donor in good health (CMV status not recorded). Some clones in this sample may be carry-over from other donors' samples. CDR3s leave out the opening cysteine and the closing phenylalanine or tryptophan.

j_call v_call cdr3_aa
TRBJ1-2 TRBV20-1 SARAPGQGERGYT
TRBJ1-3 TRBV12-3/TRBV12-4 AGSRGHTGNTIY
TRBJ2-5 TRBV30 AWGRGQETQY
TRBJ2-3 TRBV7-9 ASSPKLLAGGGADTQY
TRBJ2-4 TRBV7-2 ASSPPRVAAKNIQY
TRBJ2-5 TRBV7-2 ASSLGGRGETQY
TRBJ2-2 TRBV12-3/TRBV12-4 ASSLGPLGVAGELF
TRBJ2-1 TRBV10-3 AIKELAGYNEQF
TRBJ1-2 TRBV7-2 ASREGIVPFYGYT
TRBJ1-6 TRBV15 ATSSAGGDSPLH
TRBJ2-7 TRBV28 ASSRDRGFYEQY
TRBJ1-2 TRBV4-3 ASSQEGGGTGYT
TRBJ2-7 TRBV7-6 ASSSGLADEQY
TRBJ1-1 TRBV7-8 ASSLGRGPSTEAF
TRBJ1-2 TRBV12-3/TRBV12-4 ASSFAQGASGYT
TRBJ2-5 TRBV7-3 ASSLMGERQETQY
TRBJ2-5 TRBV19 ASSTTSGSETQY
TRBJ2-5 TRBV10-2 ASAGQGWETQY
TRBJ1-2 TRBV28 ASSHGTEGFGGKGYT
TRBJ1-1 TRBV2 ATQKAENTEAF
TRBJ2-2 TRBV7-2 ASSFLAGTGELF
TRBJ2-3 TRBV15 ATSSWTGGQDTQY
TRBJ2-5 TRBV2 ASSYRTGLETQY
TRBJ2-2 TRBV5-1 ASSQSSGSRDTGELF
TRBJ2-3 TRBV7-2 ASSLEPTTDTQY
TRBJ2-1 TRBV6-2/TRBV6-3 ASSQTSGRFNEQF
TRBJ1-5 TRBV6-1 ATTRDGNSNQPQH
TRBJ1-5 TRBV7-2 ASSLLGQGVVNQPQH
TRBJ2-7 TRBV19 ASTPRTGSDYEQY
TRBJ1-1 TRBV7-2 ASSLTRTGVAEAF
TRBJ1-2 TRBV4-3 ASSQEGGSIGYT
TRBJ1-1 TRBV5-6 ASSLWSGVDTEAF
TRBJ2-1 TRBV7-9 ASSLGASGGRVDEQF
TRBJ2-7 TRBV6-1 ASSPGTTSYEQY
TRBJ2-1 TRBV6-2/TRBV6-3 ASSYSGVHEQF
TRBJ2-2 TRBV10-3 AIRPWGEPNTGELF
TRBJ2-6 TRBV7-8 ASSAGVGLSGANVLT
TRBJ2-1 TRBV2 ASSDRWGTYNEQF
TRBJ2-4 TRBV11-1 ASSLLYREGGKNIQY
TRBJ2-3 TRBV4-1 ASSQDSGVGTDTQY
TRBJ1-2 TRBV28 ASRTASGGVGYGYT
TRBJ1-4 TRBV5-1 ASSPRTSANEKLF
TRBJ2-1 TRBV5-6 ASSRFYNEQL
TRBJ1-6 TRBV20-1 SARGFEGFDSPLH
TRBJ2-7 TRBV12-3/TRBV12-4 ASSRDGAYEQY
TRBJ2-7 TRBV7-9 ASNPGQGSSYEQY
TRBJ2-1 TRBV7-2 ASSSAAGTTEQF
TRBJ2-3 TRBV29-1 SVRITDTQY
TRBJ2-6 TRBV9 ASSVTLGTGANVLT
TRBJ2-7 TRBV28 ASSPWGSEYEQY
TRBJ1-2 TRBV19 ASSMLEVGYGYT
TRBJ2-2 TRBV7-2 ASRPERGVKELF
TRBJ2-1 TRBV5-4 ASSPRGQGVDEQF
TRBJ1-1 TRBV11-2 ASSSSTTWGTEAF
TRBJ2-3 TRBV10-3 ASERREGTDTQY
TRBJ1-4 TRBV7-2 ASTEPMNEKLF
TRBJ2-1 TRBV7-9 ASSLRSQNNEQF
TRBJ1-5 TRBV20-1 SATRGQGSNQPQH
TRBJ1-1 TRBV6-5 ASSYDVWNTEAF
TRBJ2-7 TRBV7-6 ASSLGTDAYEQY